This T cell receptor (beta chain) appears in the sequencing data of a study of T cells after yellow fever vaccination. The junction had 12 bases not matched to a gene; V was cut back by 7 bases and J by 11 bases. The CDR3 extends over 13 amino acids. Germline V gene lookup returns CDR1 KGHDR and CDR2 SFDVKD. TCRdb reprocessed the 5' RACE reads with MiXCR, giving one entry per CDR3 protein. The sample holds approximately 330,000 distinct CDR3 sequences, over 3.5% seen once. The rearrangement links TRBV24-1 to TRBJ1-1, with 7 bases matching TRBD1. The material was PBMCs, obtained 5 days after the yellow fever booster vaccination. This clonotype was obtained from a man aged 18 to 35 who received the YFV17D yellow fever vaccine. The CDR3 bases are TGTGCCACCAGCCTGGCCAGGGGGGTTCGCGCTTTCTTT. The encoded protein is CATSLARGVRAFF.